This T cell receptor beta chain comes out of a study of naive and memory T cell subsets (dated by TCRdb to about 2017). Background on the whole study: An open-source, UMI-based TCR alpha and beta sequencing pipeline was applied to sorted naive and memory peripheral blood T cell subsets. The functional CMV T cell responses agreed completely with IgG serology results. RNA was DNase-treated and reverse transcribed with TCR constant-region primers, mostly using SuperScript III. Summary of the overall study and its limitations: The abundance of TCRs followed a power law with an exponent that differed between naive and memory subsets yet stayed consistent across the three individuals. RNA-based TCR counts may be influenced by expression changes linked to T cell activation and differentiation. In both CD4 and CD8 cells, going from naive through CM, EM and EMRA, the Gini index went up while Shannon and inverse Simpson diversity went down. No ground truth was available to validate the repertoire findings for the naive and memory subsets. Clonotypes were defined as single alpha or beta chain sequences, not paired alpha/beta receptors. Following error correction, more than 85% of naive TCR sequences occurred only once, which made naive abundance distributions much steeper than those of memory subsets. A few larger clonotypes were present in naive repertoires, especially CD8 naive repertoires, and these clonotypes were possibly memory cells re-expressing CD45RA.

From the second PCR step on, the TCR alpha and beta chain libraries were amplified in separate reactions. To determine each donor's CMV status, fresh PBMCs were stimulated overnight with CMV viral lysate, and IFNgamma production from CD4+ T cells was then assessed. Miltenyi beads were used first to positively select CD4 T cells, and CD8 T cells were then positively selected from the CD4-negative fraction. Cells were stained for CD3, CD4, CD8, CD45RA, CD27 and a live/dead dye and were sorted on a BD Aria II into four subsets based on CD45RA and CD27. Blood was obtained from a few healthy volunteers, and the blood from each volunteer was fractionated into CD4 and CD8 T cells and subsequently into four differentiation subsets. Approximately 120 ml of peripheral blood was collected from each donor, and PBMC were isolated from the blood using Ficoll-Paque PLUS density-gradient centrifugation. The sorted cells were lysed in RLT buffer, after which RNA was extracted using a Qiagen RNeasy kit and kept at -80 degrees C.

The library was prepared using UMI-ligation and nested PCR. The beta constant-region primer was an equimolar mix of two oligonucleotides covering both TRBC1 and TRBC2. Four rounds of PCR, combining the SP2 primer with nested alpha and beta constant-region primers, were used to amplify the ligated cDNA. A single-stranded oligonucleotide containing the SP2 primer and a 12-nucleotide UMI was joined to the 3' end of the cDNA by T4 RNA ligase 1. The ligation reaction was kept at 16 degrees C for roughly 18-24 hours. PCR2 was typically run as a SYBR Green qPCR and stopped at a predetermined threshold to prevent over-amplification. Agencourt AMPure XP magnetic beads were used for all purifications after the first. Libraries were quantified by Qubit and checked on a TapeStation, where a main peak was expected near 650 bp. Pooled libraries were sequenced on an Illumina MiSeq with v2 2x251 paired-end kits, typically giving about 0.85-2 million reads per sample. Each sample was pooled at about 4 nM, and roughly 5-7% PhiX was included to help cluster recognition. As for the authors' bioinformatics: V and J genes were assigned to Demultiplexor-processed FASTQ reads by Decombinator through tag matching, with a single base-pair mismatch being allowed. By using UMIs, Collapsinator corrected both sequencing errors and the frequency errors caused by PCR heterogeneity. TCRs were translated and CDR3s were extracted from the conserved cysteine to the FGXG phenylalanine by CDR3Translator, with non-productive sequences being flagged. Gini, Shannon entropy and inverse Simpson indices were computed after subsampling the repertoires to the same number of UMI-defined TCRs. Within the linear range, a power law was fitted to clonotype abundance distributions using maximum likelihood. On one naive CD8 sample, the pipeline and MIGEC gave similar UMI counts, unique TCR numbers and clonal distributions. One analysis removed from the naive repertoire any naive TCRs that were also found in any memory subset from the same donor. A set of several thousand CMV-associated CDR3 sequences, compiled from VDJdb and a published dataset, was used to search the repertoires. TCRdb ran its own pipeline on the public reads, namely fastp trimming at Q25 and MiXCR clone calling, and kept in-frame beta chains. CDR3 protein duplicates are merged, each entry listing the most common genes and DNA. TCRdb's processing, not the study's, gives the V and J calls here. This sample holds roughly 97,000 distinct CDR3 sequences; roughly 15% were observed only once. Clones ranked in the top ten supply 2.5% to 3.5% of the sample.

Concerning this clonotype itself: What this receptor recognizes is not known. The sample holds no much larger clone one base away, and base qualities are not on file.

What was sequenced was naive CD8+ T cells from blood. In the paper's terms, the cell subset or site label means: naive T cells, CD45RA high CD27+. The sequence was obtained from a human donor in good health.

Read as DNA, the sequence is TGTGCCAGCAGGGGGATTGTTCCGGGTAACACCGGGGAGCTGTTTTTT. This encodes CASRGIVPGNTGELFF. The chain was built from TRBV3-1 and TRBJ2-2, with the D gene call left open. Relative to germline, V is 6 bases shorter and J is 2 bases shorter, with 16 bases between their ends. The CDR3 contains 16 residues, cysteine and phenylalanine counted. Left in the record is the CDR3 DNA by itself, 48 bases read in frame from the first base. The germline V gene (reference sequence) yields LGHDT for CDR1 and YNNKEL for CDR2.